This passage covers 17 T cell receptor beta chains from one sample sequenced in a study of T-cell memory formation after mild COVID-19. Each CDR3 protein gets one entry after TCRdb re-called the 5' RACE reads with MiXCR. Of some 40,000 distinct CDR3 sequences in the sample, about 6.7% were seen once. Sequenced input: PBMCs or a T cell subset sorted from them (not recorded which). These receptors were taken from an adult who had mild COVID-19 (a few samples of this study predate the infection). Cell type and time point are not known.

This clonotype was seen repeatedly, ten times or more. The chain links TRBV5-1 to TRBJ2-7; D gene unclear. Per germline, CDR1 SGHRS and CDR2 YFSETQ. V shed 2 bases and J shed 4 bases, with 7 bases lying between them. The CDR3 consists of 12 residues. Written as DNA, the CDR3 is TGCGCCAGCAGCTTACTCGGATACGAGCAGTACTTC. It is translated as CASSLLGYEQYF.

The chain links TRBV6-2 or TRBV6-3 to TRBJ2-7; D is uncertain. Germline V gene data show CDR1 as MNHEY and CDR2 as SVGEGT. The CDR3 has 13 residues. V lost 6 bases to trimming and J lost 0 bases, with 9 bases between them. The CDR3 loop is CASRLVGSYEQYF. In nucleotides, the CDR3 is TGTGCCAGCAGACTCGTGGGCTCCTACGAGCAGTACTTC.

This clonotype has at least ten counts. The V gene is TRBV12-3 or TRBV12-4, the J gene TRBJ2-2; TRBD1 is a possible D gene (6 bases). V lost 3 bases and J lost 8, with 19 bases in between. This CDR3 has 16 amino acids. The CDR3, as DNA: TGTGCCAGCAGTTTTTGGTCGAATCCAGGGGAGGGGGAGCTGTTTTTT. Translated: CASSFWSNPGEGELFF.

This clonotype was counted ten times or more. V is TRBV5-1 and J is TRBJ2-1, with a possible D match to TRBD2 (6 bases). The germline V and J ends were trimmed by 0 bases and 3 bases, with 10 bases remaining between them. The CDR3 consists of 15 residues. The germline gives CDR1 SGHRS, CDR2 YFSETQ. The CDR3 sequence: CASSLGASDYNEQFF. CDR3 coding DNA: TGCGCCAGCAGCTTGGGCGCTAGCGACTACAATGAGCAGTTCTTC.

This clonotype was counted at least ten times. V and J are TRBV7-2 and TRBJ2-7, with TRBD1 matching 8 bases. CDR3 length: 15 amino acids. Germline CDR1 is SGHTA and CDR2 is FQGNSA. With 5 bases clipped from V and 2 bases from J, the junction kept 8 bases outside the gene matches. Written as DNA, the CDR3 is TGTGCCAGCAGCACAGCCGGACAGGGTACCTACGAGCAGTACTTC. Its translation: CASSTAGQGTYEQYF. The entire variable domain, with the rest obtained from reference TRBV7-2 and TRBJ2-7, is as follows: GAGVSQSPSNKVTEKGKDVELRCDPISGHTALYWYRQSLGQGLEFLIYFQGNSAPDKSGLPSDRFSAERTGGSVSTLTIQRTQQEDSAVYLCASSTAGQGTYEQYFGPGTRLTVT.

There are a few counts of this clonotype. The rearrangement uses TRBV6-5 and TRBJ2-1; perhaps D is TRBD1 or TRBD2 (5 bases each). The V and J ends lost 5 bases and 0 bases respectively, with 20 bases between them. This CDR3 region has 18 residues. CDR1 and CDR2 from the germline V gene are MNHEY and SVGAGI. CDR3 residues: CASSTTAGSLSSYNEQFF. The DNA of the CDR3 is TGTGCCAGCAGTACCACCGCAGGGAGTCTCAGCTCCTACAATGAGCAGTTCTTC.

This clonotype was counted ten times or more. The chain joins TRBV9 to TRBJ1-5; D not certain. The V gene lost 2 bases and the J gene lost 1 base, with 10 bases spanning the gap. This CDR3 region has 15 residues. CDR1 and CDR2 (germline): SGDLS, YYNGEE. Written as DNA, the CDR3 is TGTGCCAGCAGCGTTTCGGGCTTAAGCAATCAGCCCCAGCATTTT. It yields the protein CASSVSGLSNQPQHF.

The table lists this clonotype with many counts. The gene calls are TRBV3-1 and TRBJ1-3; D is uncertain. CDR1 is LGHDT and CDR2 is YNNKEL in the germline V gene (reference sequence). The V end lost 6 bases, the J end lost 0 bases, and 6 bases lay between the germline ends. This CDR3 contains 13 residues. The CDR3 sequence: CASSSNSGNTIYF. The CDR3 DNA follows: TGTGCCAGCAGTTCCAACTCTGGAAACACCATATATTTT.

This clonotype was seen repeatedly, ten times or more. The V gene is TRBV25-1, the J gene TRBJ2-1, with 9 positions matching TRBD1. V shed 1 base, J shed 8 bases, and the junction held 6 bases outside the gene matches. Germline V gene sequence: CDR1 MGHDK, CDR2 SYGVNS. The CDR3 is 15 amino acids. Here the CDR3 reads CASSEFGTGQHEQFF. For the CDR3, the DNA is TGTGCCAGCAGTGAATTTGGGACAGGGCAGCATGAGCAGTTCTTC. Using reference TRBV25-1 and TRBJ2-1 for the parts outside the CDR3, the full variable domain is EADIYQTPRYLVIGTGKKITLECSQTMGHDKMYWYQQDPGMELHLIHYSYGVNSTEKGDLSSESTVSRIRTEHFPLTLESARPSHTSQYLCASSEFGTGQHEQFFGPGTRLTVL.

This clonotype was seen ten or more times. The V call is TRBV6-5, the J call TRBJ2-7; D gene ambiguous. The CDR3 loop spans 13 amino acids. Trimming left V 6 bases short and J 4 bases short, with 13 bases between. Germline V gene sequence: CDR1 MNHEY, CDR2 SVGAGI. The CDR3 DNA reads TGTGCCAGCAGGGATCCCGACGGGTACGAGCAGTACTTC. It specifies CASRDPDGYEQYF.

The table lists this clonotype with many counts. The chain is built from TRBV7-9 and TRBJ1-4; D unresolved. This CDR3 is built from 15 residues. Germline CDR1 is SEHNR and CDR2 is FQNEAQ (reference sequence). V lost 2 bases and J lost 4, with 11 bases in between. For the CDR3, the DNA is TGTGCCAGCAGCTTACGCGGGGTTTATAATGAAAAACTGTTTTTT. It encodes CASSLRGVYNEKLFF.

This clonotype was counted at least ten times. This chain uses TRBV20-1 with TRBJ2-3; no clear D gene. The CDR3 is 15 residues long. Trimming took 5 bases from V and 0 from J, leaving 15 bases between them. From germline, CDR1 is DFQATT and CDR2 SNEGSKA (reference sequence). CDR3 sequence: CSAPFGGSSTDTQYF. The DNA of the CDR3 is TGCAGTGCTCCCTTCGGCGGATCTAGCACAGATACGCAGTATTTT.

This clonotype was counted between two and nine times. The chain links TRBV30 to TRBJ2-1; D is undetermined. This CDR3 is 10 amino acids long. Germline V gene lookup returns CDR1 GTSNPN and CDR2 SVGIG (reference sequence). V gave up 8 bases and J gave up 3 bases, with 5 bases separating them. CDR3 bases: TGTGCCGGGGACTACAATGAGCAGTTCTTC. It specifies CAGDYNEQFF.

This sequence joins TRBV6-2 or TRBV6-3 and TRBJ2-7; D gene unclear. The CDR3 covers 16 residues. V lost 2 bases and J 0 bases, leaving 14 bases between the germline ends. The germline V gene has CDR1 MNHEY and CDR2 SVGEGT. The CDR3 region has the DNA TGTGCCAGCAGTTACCCCTCCATGAGGCGCTCCTACGAGCAGTACTTC. This codes for CASSYPSMRRSYEQYF.

This clonotype was counted ten times or more. The CDR3 spells CASSQLVGQPYEQYF. The CDR3 DNA reads as TGTGCCAGCAGCCAATTGGTCGGACAGCCCTACGAGCAGTACTTC. The chain links TRBV3-1 to TRBJ2-7; D is possibly TRBD1 (6 bases). Germline V gives CDR1 LGHDT, CDR2 YNNKEL (reference sequence). V shed 2 bases and J shed 2 bases, with 13 bases lying between them. This CDR3 is 15 amino acids long.

Only a few counts were recorded for this clonotype. The CDR3 DNA follows: TGTGCCAGCAGCTCTCTAGCAAGGGGGGTCAATGAGCAGTTCTTC. Translated: CASSSLARGVNEQFF. J is TRBJ2-1 and V is TRBV3-1; D tentatively reads TRBD1 or TRBD2 (6 bases each). The germline V gene has CDR1 LGHDT and CDR2 YNNKEL (reference sequence). The V and J ends lost 5 bases and 6 bases respectively, with 17 bases between them. The CDR3 runs to 15 residues.

With respect to this clonotype: It is likely a read error, because the conserved phenylalanine at the end of the CDR3 is missing. The rearrangement uses TRBV5-6 and TRBJ2-2; D tentatively reads TRBD1 or TRBD2 (5 bases each). CDR1 is SGHDT, CDR2 YYEEEE, per germline. CDR3 length: 14 residues. V was trimmed by 3 bases and J by 4 bases, leaving 10 bases between them. The CDR3 spells CASSWGSFTGELFS. The CDR3 DNA reads TGTGCCAGCAGCTGGGGGAGCTTCACCGGGGAGCTGTTTTCT.